The 6 T cell receptor beta chains below all came from one sample that was sequenced in a study of blood T cells in healthy people across ages. The authors ran a second PCR of roughly 6 to 12 cycles using a sample-barcoded 5' primer and a J-beta primer mix. TCRdb ran MiXCR on the 5' RACE reads and lists one entry per CDR3 protein. The table shows about 1.1 million distinct CDR3 sequences, with 30% to 40% occurring only once. The source material was blood. Receptors were obtained from a man younger than 35 in good health.

This clonotype was seen a handful of times. This chain links TRBV12-3 or TRBV12-4 with TRBJ2-4; D gene ambiguous. With 2 bases removed from V and 8 bases from J, the gap between germline ends came to 13 bases. This CDR3 comprises 14 residues. The CDR3 bases are TGTGCCAGCAGTTTATCCGGGTTCGGTGACATTCAGTACTTC. It specifies CASSLSGFGDIQYF.

The chain recombines TRBV20-1 with TRBJ2-5; unclear D gene. This CDR3 contains 12 residues. V shed 8 bases and J shed 1 base, with 11 bases lying between them. The germline CDR1 and CDR2 sequences are DFQATT and SNEGSKA (reference sequence). The CDR3 sequence: CSTRYTQETQYF. CDR3 bases: TGCAGTACCCGGTATACCCAAGAGACCCAGTACTTC.

The genes are TRBV2 and TRBJ1-5; D gene unclear. V dropped 7 bases and J dropped 1 base, with 5 bases sitting between them. The CDR3 contains 12 residues. Germline-derived CDR1 and CDR2 are SNHLY and FYNNEI. The CDR3, as DNA: TGTGCCAGCAAGGGCAGCAATCAGCCCCAGCATTTT. Encoded protein: CASKGSNQPQHF.

CDR3 loop: CASSLTGEGYEQYF. CDR3 sequence (DNA): TGCGCCAGCAGCCTGACAGGGGAAGGTTACGAGCAGTACTTC. V is TRBV5-1 and J is TRBJ2-7; 8 bases agree with TRBD1. V lost 4 bases, J lost 4 bases, and 7 bases stayed unmatched. The CDR3 consists of 14 residues. The germline V gene encodes CDR1 SGHRS and CDR2 YFSETQ. The complete variable domain, with remaining parts taken from reference TRBV5-1 and TRBJ2-7, reads KAGVTQTPRYLIKTRGQQVTLSCSPISGHRSVSWYQQTPGQGLQFLFEYFSETQRNKGNFPGRFSGRQFSNSRSEMNVSTLELGDSALYLCASSLTGEGYEQYFGPGTRLTVT.

The chain is built from TRBV7-9 and TRBJ2-5; possible D gene TRBD1, 5 bases. CDR3 length: 16 amino acids. Germline V gives CDR1 SEHNR, CDR2 FQNEAQ (reference sequence). The V gene lost 0 bases and the J gene lost 1 base, with 12 bases spanning the gap. The CDR3 DNA is TGTGCCAGCAGCTTAGCCGCCGAGGACATCCAAGAGACCCAGTACTTC. Translated, it gives CASSLAAEDIQETQYF.

The chain recombines TRBV6-1 with TRBJ1-6; 10 bases map to TRBD1. CDR1 is MNHNS, CDR2 SASEGT, per germline. CDR3 length: 15 residues. V lost 3 bases and J lost 7; bases outside the gene matches: 3. This CDR3 reads CASSDGTGANSPLHF. The CDR3, as DNA: TGTGCCAGCAGTGACGGGACAGGGGCCAATTCACCCCTCCACTTT.